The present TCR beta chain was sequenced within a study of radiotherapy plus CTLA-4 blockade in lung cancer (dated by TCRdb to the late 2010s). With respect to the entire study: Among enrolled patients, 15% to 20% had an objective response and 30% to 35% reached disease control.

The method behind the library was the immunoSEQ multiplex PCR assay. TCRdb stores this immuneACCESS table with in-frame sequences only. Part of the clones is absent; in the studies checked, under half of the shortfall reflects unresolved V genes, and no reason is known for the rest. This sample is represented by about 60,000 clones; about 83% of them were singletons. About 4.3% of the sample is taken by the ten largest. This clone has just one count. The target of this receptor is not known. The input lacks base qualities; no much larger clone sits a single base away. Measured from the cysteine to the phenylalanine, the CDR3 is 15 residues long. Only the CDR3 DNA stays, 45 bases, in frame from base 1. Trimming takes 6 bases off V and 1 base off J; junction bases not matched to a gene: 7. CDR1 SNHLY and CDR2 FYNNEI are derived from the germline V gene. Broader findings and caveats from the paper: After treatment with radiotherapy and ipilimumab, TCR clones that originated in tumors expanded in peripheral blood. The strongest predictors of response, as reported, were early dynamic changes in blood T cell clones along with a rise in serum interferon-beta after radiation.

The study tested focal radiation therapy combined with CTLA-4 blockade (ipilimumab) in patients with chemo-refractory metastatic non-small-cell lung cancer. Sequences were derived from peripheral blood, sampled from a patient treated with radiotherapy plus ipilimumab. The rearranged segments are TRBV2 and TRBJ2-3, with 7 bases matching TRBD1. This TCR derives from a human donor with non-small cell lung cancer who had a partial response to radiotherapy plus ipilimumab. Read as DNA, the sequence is TGTGCCAGCAGCTCCCACAGGGGCGGCACAGATACGCAGTATTTT. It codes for CASSSHRGGTDTQYF.